A selection of T cell receptor beta chains follows, all from one sample in a study of blood T cell repertoires in COVID-19. Data came from immunoSEQ multiplex PCR; TCRdb stores just in-frame clones and leaves some out. This table holds about 270,000 clones, roughly 86% found once. Sequencing used peripheral blood. These receptors all stem from a woman aged 60 to 75 who had recovered from COVID-19. CDR3s include the opening cysteine and the closing phenylalanine or tryptophan. D genes are given only for firm matches. The size of a clone is reported for some rows only, either as once, few or many, or as a class for expanded clones.

>15|TRBJ1-1|TRBD1|TRBV18|few
TGTGCCAGCTCACCACCGACAGGGCCTCCCGGTGAAGCTTTCTTT
CASSPPTGPPGEAFF
>13|TRBJ1-5|NA|TRBV12-3/TRBV12-4|few
TGTGCCAGCAGTTTAGCCTATCATCAGCCCCAGCATTTT
CASSLAYHQPQHF
>13|TRBJ2-7|NA|TRBV19|NA
TGTGCCAGTAGTAGGCACAGGTCCTACGAGCAGTACTTC
CASSRHRSYEQYF
>14|TRBJ2-1|NA|TRBV7-3|NA
TGTGCCAGCAGCCCCCACGCGGACAGCACTGAGCAGTTCTTC
CASSPHADSTEQFF
>15|TRBJ2-5|TRBD1|TRBV18|NA
TGTGCCAGCTCCTGGGACAGGGGCTCGGTCGAGACCCAGTACTTC
CASSWDRGSVETQYF
>15|TRBJ1-1|TRBD1|TRBV5-1|NA
TGCGCCAGCCAACAAACAGGGGTTAGAAACACTGAAGCTTTCTTT
CASQQTGVRNTEAFF
>15|TRBJ2-7|TRBD1|TRBV3-1/TRBV3-2|NA
TGTGCCAGCAGCCAAGGAAGACAGGGCTCCTACGAGCAGTACTTC
CASSQGRQGSYEQYF
>14|TRBJ2-2|NA|TRBV2|NA
TGTGCCAGCAGTGGATCACAGAACACCGGGGAGCTGTTTTTT
CASSGSQNTGELFF
>12|TRBJ2-7|NA|TRBV18|NA
TGTGCCAGCTCACCAGGCCAGTACGAGCAGTACTTC
CASSPGQYEQYF
>17|TRBJ1-2|TRBD1|TRBV24-1|NA
TGTGCCACCAGTGATCGGGCCAGGACAGGGGGCTACTATGGCTACACCTTC
CATSDRARTGGYYGYTF
>16|TRBJ1-6|NA|TRBV5-6|NA
TGTGCCAGCAGCCTGGGCCGAACAGGGAATAATTCACCCCTCCACTTT
CASSLGRTGNNSPLHF
>12|TRBJ2-1|TRBD2|TRBV28|NA
TGTGTGGCGGGGGGCGGGTACAATGAGCAGTTCTTC
CVAGGGYNEQFF
>14|TRBJ2-5|TRBD1|TRBV5-1|NA
TGCGCCAGCAGCTCGAGACAGGGGGCGGAGACCCAGTACTTC
CASSSRQGAETQYF
>14|TRBJ1-4|TRBD1|TRBV2|NA
TGTGCCAGCAGTGTGGGCAGGGGGAATGAAAAACTGTTTTTT
CASSVGRGNEKLFF
>12|TRBJ2-1|NA|TRBV29-1|few
TGTAGTAGCAACGGGGCCTACAATGAGCAGTTCTTC
CSSNGAYNEQFF
>14|TRBJ2-5|NA|TRBV23-1|once
TGCGCCAGCCGGCTGCGACAGGACGGAGGGACCCAGTACTTC
CASRLRQDGGTQYF
>15|TRBJ1-4|TRBD1|TRBV6-5|NA
TGTGCCAGCAGGAGAGCGGGACAGGTTAATGAAAAACTGTTTTTT
CASRRAGQVNEKLFF
>14|TRBJ2-3|NA|TRBV27|NA
TGTGCCAGCAGTTGGGCAGGGATCACAGATACGCAGTATTTT
CASSWAGITDTQYF
>16|TRBJ2-2|NA|TRBV7-2|NA
TGTGCCAGCAGCTTCGTAGTGCAGGGGAACACCGGGGAGCTGTTTTTT
CASSFVVQGNTGELFF
>13|TRBJ1-2|NA|TRBV6-5|NA
TGTGCCAGCAGTTACTCGCCTACGGATGGCTACACCTTC
CASSYSPTDGYTF
>18|TRBJ2-6|TRBD2|TRBV19|NA
TGTGCCAGTAGTATTGGGTACGGCGGGGGGTCTGGGGCCAACGTCCTGACTTTC
CASSIGYGGGSGANVLTF
>14|TRBJ1-2|NA|TRBV6-2/TRBV6-3|NA
TGTGCCAGCAGTTTGGAGGTTACTAACTATGGCTACACCTTC
CASSLEVTNYGYTF
>14|TRBJ1-5|TRBD1|TRBV28|NA
TGTGCCAGCAGTTTCACAGGGGATCGAGTTCTGCAGCATTTT
CASSFTGDRVLQHF
>13|TRBJ2-7|NA|TRBV7-8|NA
TGTGCCAGCAGCTTCGGGGACAACTGGATAGCGTACTTC
CASSFGDNWIAYF
>13|TRBJ1-2|TRBD1|TRBV28|NA
TGTGCCAGCAGTTGGCAGGGGGTTGGGGGCTACACCTTC
CASSWQGVGGYTF
>14|TRBJ2-7|NA|TRBV28|NA
TGTGCCAGCAGTTTATTTGGGCAGACCTACGAGCAGTACTTC
CASSLFGQTYEQYF
>15|TRBJ2-1|TRBD1|TRBV9|NA
TGTGCCAGCAGCCTTAGAGGGGGCTTTAACAATGAGCAGTTCTTC
CASSLRGGFNNEQFF
>15|TRBJ2-3|NA|TRBV4-1|NA
TGCGCCAGCAGCCAAGGGGGGGTGAGCACAGATACGCAGTATTTT
CASSQGGVSTDTQYF
>14|TRBJ2-1|TRBD2|TRBV9|NA
TGTGCCAGCAGCGGGGGACTAGCCACGAATGAGCAGTTCTTC
CASSGGLATNEQFF
>11|TRBJ1-1|NA|TRBV12-3/TRBV12-4|NA
TGTGCCACCAGACTGGGGCCGGCAGCTTTCTTT
CATRLGPAAFF
>15|TRBJ2-1|TRBD2|TRBV5-1|NA
TGCGCCAGCAGTCACGGGACTAGCGGTTCCCGCGAGCAGTTCTTC
CASSHGTSGSREQFF
>16|TRBJ1-4|NA|TRBV2|NA
TGTGCCAGCAGCCGCCCTCGTAGCAGGGATTATGAAAAACTGTTTTTT
CASSRPRSRDYEKLFF
>14|TRBJ1-2|TRBD1|TRBV18|NA
TGTGCCAGCTCCGTGGAAGGGGGCGCGGGTGGCTACACCTTC
CASSVEGGAGGYTF
>18|TRBJ2-2|TRBD2|TRBV7-2|NA
TGTGCCAGCAGCTTGACTAGCGGGGGGCCCCTTCTCACCGGGGAGCTGTTTTTT
CASSLTSGGPLLTGELFF
>16|TRBJ2-7|NA|TRBV9|NA
TGTGCCAGCAGCCCTAGGGACATTTCGCCGACCTACGAGCAGTACTTC
CASSPRDISPTYEQYF
>15|TRBJ2-3|TRBD2|TRBV6-5|NA
TGTGCCAGCAGCCGAACCGGGACTAGCCTAGATACGCAGTATTTT
CASSRTGTSLDTQYF
>12|TRBJ2-7|NA|TRBV7-9|NA
TGTGCCAGCAGCTTAGGGGGAAGGGGCTGGGACTTC
CASSLGGRGWDF
>13|TRBJ2-3|NA|TRBV6-5|NA
TGTGCCGTTGCGGGGACTAGCACAGATACGCAGTATTTT
CAVAGTSTDTQYF
>14|TRBJ1-4|NA|TRBV4-3|NA
TGCGCCAGCAGCCAGGACAGCTCTAATGAAAAACTGTTTTTT
CASSQDSSNEKLFF
>14|TRBJ1-4|NA|TRBV15|NA
TGTGCCACCGTCCCTGGGGCCCTTAATGAAAAACTGTTTTTT
CATVPGALNEKLFF
>13|TRBJ1-5|NA|TRBV19|few
TGTGCCAGTAGTACCAGGGAAAATCAGCCCCAGCATTTT
CASSTRENQPQHF
>16|TRBJ2-5|TRBD2|TRBV18|NA
TGTGCCAGCTTCCCGGTACCTAGCGGGGGACAAGAGACCCAGTACTTC
CASFPVPSGGQETQYF
>16|TRBJ2-1|TRBD2|TRBV4-1|NA
TGCGCCAGCAGCCAAGGTCCGGCTAGCGGTTACAATGAGCAGTTCTTC
CASSQGPASGYNEQFF
>15|TRBJ1-2|TRBD1|TRBV7-2|NA
TGTGCCAGCAGCTCTACAGGGGGCCCCAACTATGGCTACACCTTC
CASSSTGGPNYGYTF